Shown below are 4 T cell receptor beta chains from a single sample sequenced in a study of CD8 T cells in Susac syndrome. Reverse transcription of 0.5 to 1 ug RNA was performed with random hexamers. TCRdb re-called the immunoSEQ multiplex PCR reads with MiXCR, one entry per CDR3 protein. The sample lists under 550,000 distinct CDR3 sequences, approximately 89% occurring once. The sample was CD8+ T cells from PBMCs. All receptors come from a human donor with multiple sclerosis.

The chain joins TRBV7-9 to TRBJ2-5; 9 bases are shared with TRBD1. The CDR3 covers 15 residues. V gave up 5 bases and J gave up 2 bases; unmatched junction bases: 6. Germline loops: CDR1 SEHNR, CDR2 FQNEAQ (reference sequence). CDR3 DNA sequence: TGTGCCAGCAGCCCGAGGACAGGGGATCAAGAGACCCAGTACTTC. It is translated as CASSPRTGDQETQYF.

The chain has TRBV12-3 or TRBV12-4 and TRBJ2-1; 7 bases fit TRBD1. The length of the CDR3 is 14 residues. J gave up 8 bases and V 6 bases, and 10 bases lay outside the gene matches. This CDR3 reads CASSPDRDGDEQFF. For the CDR3, the DNA is TGTGCCAGCAGCCCAGACAGGGATGGTGATGAGCAGTTCTTC.

V and J are TRBV5-1 and TRBJ2-1; D might be TRBD1 (6 bases). V was clipped by 1 base and J by 4 bases, with 12 bases between them. Germline CDR1 reads SGHRS; CDR2 reads YFSETQ. There are 15 residues in the CDR3. For the CDR3, the DNA is TGCGCCAGCAGCTTGTGGGACATCGTGTACAATGAGCAGTTCTTC. The encoded protein is CASSLWDIVYNEQFF. The variable domain in full, completed from reference TRBV5-1 and TRBJ2-1, reads KAGVTQTPRYLIKTRGQQVTLSCSPISGHRSVSWYQQTPGQGLQFLFEYFSETQRNKGNFPGRFSGRQFSNSRSEMNVSTLELGDSALYLCASSLWDIVYNEQFFGPGTRLTVL.

V and J are TRBV12-5 and TRBJ2-7; TRBD1 matches 12 bases. Germline V CDR1 and CDR2: LGHNT, FRNRAP. Losses at the gene ends were 3 bases for V and 5 bases for J; bases not matched to a gene: 14. There are 18 residues in the CDR3. CDR3 DNA sequence: TGTGCTAGTGGTTTTTTGGTCGATCGGGACAGGGGGCTGAACGAGCAGTACTTC. Its translation is CASGFLVDRDRGLNEQYF. Filled out from reference TRBV12-5 and TRBJ2-7, the complete variable domain reads DARVTQTPRHKVTEMGQEVTMRCQPILGHNTVFWYRQTMMQGLELLAYFRNRAPLDDSGMPKDRFSAEMPDATLATLKIQPSEPRDSAVYFCASGFLVDRDRGLNEQYFGPGTRLTVT.